The 30 T cell receptor beta chains below were found in one sample sequenced in a study of T cell responses to AZD1222 COVID-19 vaccine. Sequencing was performed with immunoSEQ multiplex PCR; in TCRdb, only in-frame clones are kept and a portion is missing. The table shows 150,000 to 200,000 clones, with about 87% occurring only once. The sequencing used peripheral blood, collected on day 0 of MenACWY control vaccination. The origin of the receptors is an adult in good health.

CDR3 DNA sequence: TGTGCCAGCAGTTCCGACAGGGGGCGGATCGGAGCTTTCTTT. It translates to CASSSDRGRIGAFF. The V gene is TRBV28, the J gene TRBJ1-1; 10 bases are a match to TRBD1. V lost 4 bases and J lost 10; bases outside the gene matches: 9. Per germline, CDR1 MDHEN and CDR2 SYDVKM. The CDR3 sequence is 14 residues long.

The chain is built from TRBV19 and TRBJ2-3; TRBD1 might be the D (6 bases). The CDR3 is made up of 13 amino acids. Germline lookup yields CDR1 LNHDA and CDR2 SQIVND (reference sequence). Trimming took 4 bases from V and 9 from J, leaving 14 bases between them. Written as DNA, the CDR3 is TGTGCCAGTAGTAGCTCGGCAGGGGAAACGCAGTATTTT. It translates to CASSSSAGETQYF.

The chain employs TRBV19 and TRBJ1-5; no reliable D call. V shed 4 bases and J shed 7 bases, with 11 bases lying between them. Germline V lookup: CDR1 LNHDA, CDR2 SQIVND (reference sequence). The CDR3 spans 13 residues. CDR3 DNA: TGTGCCAGTAGTACTAGGGTGGAGCAGCCCCAGCATTTT. This codes for CASSTRVEQPQHF.

The rearrangement joins TRBV28 to TRBJ2-1, with TRBD1 identical over 8 bases. This CDR3 comprises 18 residues. J was trimmed by 3 bases and V by 6 bases; bases with no gene match: 16. The germline CDR1 and CDR2 sequences are MDHEN and SYDVKM. CDR3 in amino acids: CASSPGTGTSFRYNEQFF. The CDR3 DNA is TGTGCCAGCAGCCCCGGGACAGGAACCTCTTTTCGCTACAATGAGCAGTTCTTC.

This chain joins TRBV9 and TRBJ1-4; D not resolved. Trimming left V 0 bases short and J 5 bases short, with 11 bases between. Looked up from germline, CDR1 is SGDLS and CDR2 is YYNGEE. The CDR3 is made up of 15 amino acids. CDR3 nucleotides: TGTGCCAGCAGCGTAGCTGGAGCGGGAAATGAAAAACTGTTTTTT. This translates into CASSVAGAGNEKLFF.

As to this clone: Additional DNA sequences in this sample encode the identical CDR3. This chain uses TRBV30 with TRBJ1-5; 9 bases map to TRBD1. CDR1 is GTSNPN, CDR2 SVGIG, per germline (reference sequence). The CDR3 contains 14 residues. After removal of 2 bases from V and 4 bases from J, the junction contained 3 bases not matched to a gene. CDR3 amino acids: CAWSPGQGNQPQHF. CDR3 DNA sequence: TGTGCCTGGAGTCCGGGACAGGGTAATCAGCCCCAGCATTTT.

J is TRBJ1-3 and V is TRBV3-1 (or the pseudogene TRBV3-2); 7 bases align to TRBD1. V dropped 1 base and J dropped 3; count of bases not matched to a gene: 6. Germline-derived CDR1 and CDR2 are LGHDT and YNNKEL (reference sequence). This CDR3 spans 16 amino acids. Here the CDR3 reads CASSQAPQGGGNTIYF. The CDR3, as DNA: TGTGCCAGCAGCCAAGCACCGCAGGGGGGTGGAAACACCATATATTTT.

V is TRBV19 and J is TRBJ1-1; D not resolved. V lost 6 bases and J lost 1, with 9 bases in between. This CDR3 is built from 13 residues. The germline V gene has CDR1 LNHDA and CDR2 SQIVND (reference sequence). CDR3 bases: TGTGCCAGTAGCCCCCTCGGGAACACTGAAGCTTTCTTT. Amino acid sequence: CASSPLGNTEAFF.

The chain employs TRBV7-9 and TRBJ2-1; no firm D call. The CDR3 covers 15 residues. With 0 bases removed from V and 0 bases from J, the gap between germline ends came to 6 bases. Germline assignment: CDR1 SEHNR and CDR2 FQNEAQ (reference sequence). CDR3 residues: CASSLARGSYNEQFF. The CDR3 DNA follows: TGTGCCAGCAGCTTAGCCAGAGGCTCCTACAATGAGCAGTTCTTC.

The rearrangement uses TRBV7-9 and TRBJ2-2; 9 nucleotides line up with TRBD2. J gave up 3 bases and V 0 bases, and 2 bases lay outside the gene matches. The CDR3 extends over 16 amino acids. Germline-derived CDR1 and CDR2 are SEHNR and FQNEAQ (reference sequence). CDR3 nucleotides: TGTGCCAGCAGCTTAGCTAGCGGGAGTGACACCGGGGAGCTGTTTTTT. The encoded protein is CASSLASGSDTGELFF.

The chain joins TRBV28 to TRBJ2-7; D tentatively reads TRBD1 or TRBD2 (5 bases each). Germline V gene sequence: CDR1 MDHEN, CDR2 SYDVKM. The CDR3 contains 15 residues. Trimming removed 5 bases at V and 4 bases at J, with 18 bases between. CDR3 DNA: TGTGCCAGCAGTCCCCAGTGGGGGACCAGGTACGAGCAGTACTTC. It is translated as CASSPQWGTRYEQYF.

The chain employs TRBV6-5 and TRBJ1-1, with D unresolved. Between the trimmed V and J ends, which lost 6 bases and 2 bases, there was a span of 10 bases. The CDR3 contains 13 residues. Germline values: CDR1 MNHEY, CDR2 SVGAGI. CDR3 loop: CASRMTINTEAFF. The CDR3 DNA is TGTGCCAGCAGAATGACAATAAACACTGAAGCTTTCTTT.

The DNA for the CDR3 is TGCGCCAGCAGCCCGGGACAGCAAAACACTGAAGCTTTCTTT. Encoded protein: CASSPGQQNTEAFF. The chain uses TRBV4-3 and TRBJ1-1, with 7 bases that match TRBD1. From germline, CDR1 is LGHNA and CDR2 YSLEER. The CDR3 covers 14 residues. V gave up 4 bases and J gave up 2 bases; unmatched junction bases: 4.

This clone was counted a single time. The rearrangement joins TRBV27 to TRBJ1-4, with D possibly matching TRBD1 (6 bases). This CDR3 has 15 residues. Trimming took off 4 bases at V and 7 bases at J, with 16 bases between the two ends. Germline lookup yields CDR1 MNHEY and CDR2 SMNVEV (reference sequence). CDR3 loop: CASSSNRALGEKLFF. CDR3 coding DNA: TGTGCCAGCAGTTCAAACAGGGCTTTGGGTGAAAAACTGTTTTTT. Looking up the rest from reference TRBV27 and TRBJ1-4 gives the full variable domain: EAQVTQNPRYLITVTGKKLTVTCSQNMNHEYMSWYRQDPGLGLRQIYYSMNVEVTDKGDVPEGYKVSRKEKRNFPLILESPSPNQTSLYFCASSSNRALGEKLFFGSGTQLSVL.

In DNA, the CDR3 is TGTGCCAGCAGCGGCAGGGATTTTTCCTACGAGCAGTACTTC. Translated, it gives CASSGRDFSYEQYF. This sequence joins TRBV13 and TRBJ2-7; tentative D call: TRBD1 (5 bases). The CDR3 has 14 residues. Germline loops: CDR1 PRHDT, CDR2 FYEKMQ (reference sequence). Trimming took 5 bases from V and 1 from J, leaving 12 bases between them. Using reference TRBV13 and TRBJ2-7 for the parts outside the CDR3, the full variable domain is AAGVIQSPRHLIKEKRETATLKCYPIPRHDTVYWYQQGPGQDPQFLISFYEKMQSDKGSIPDRFSAQQFSDYHSELNMSSLELGDSALYFCASSGRDFSYEQYFGPGTRLTVT.

A few counts support this clone. The chain joins TRBV5-1 to TRBJ1-4; the match to TRBD1 covers 9 bases. The CDR3 consists of 16 residues. The trim removed 5 bases at V and 8 bases at J, leaving 13 bases unmatched. The germline CDR1 and CDR2 sequences are SGHRS and YFSETQ. CDR3 sequence (DNA): TGCGCCAGCAGTCGGACAGGGGCGACACGGGGGGAAAAACTGTTTTTT. Encoded protein: CASSRTGATRGEKLFF.

The V gene is TRBV28, the J gene TRBJ1-2, with 7 bases that match TRBD1. Trimming at V came to 6 bases and at J to 5 bases, leaving 9 bases not matched to a gene. This CDR3 is 14 amino acids long. Looked up from germline, CDR1 is MDHEN and CDR2 is SYDVKM. Here the CDR3 reads CASSNADRKYGYTF. In DNA form, the CDR3 reads TGTGCCAGCAGCAATGCGGACAGGAAGTATGGCTACACCTTC.

This clone was counted a single time. The V gene is TRBV18, the J gene TRBJ2-5; D gene ambiguous. CDR3 length: 14 amino acids. Trimming stripped 4 bases from V and 5 bases from J, with 14 bases between. The germline V gene has CDR1 KGHSH and CDR2 LQKENI. CDR3 in DNA: TGTGCCAGCTCACGTTCCGGCCTTGGGGAGACCCAGTACTTC. Residues: CASSRSGLGETQYF.

In its sample, this clone was seen a few times. The V and J genes are TRBV7-9 and TRBJ1-1; D not certain. Trimming removed 1 base at V and 6 bases at J, with 12 bases between. In germline, CDR1 is SEHNR, CDR2 FQNEAQ (reference sequence). There are 14 residues in the CDR3. The CDR3 spells CASSLGSGTAEAFF. The CDR3 coding sequence is TGTGCCAGCAGCTTAGGTTCGGGAACGGCTGAAGCTTTCTTT.

The CDR3 region is CASSWTGNEQFF. The CDR3 DNA is TGTGCCAGCAGTTGGACGGGCAATGAGCAGTTCTTC. The rearrangement links TRBV6-5 to TRBJ2-1; D is unresolved. Germline V gives CDR1 MNHEY, CDR2 SVGAGI. The CDR3 contains 12 residues. V was shortened by 4 bases and J by 6 bases, with 7 bases between the two germline ends.

The chain has TRBV5-1 and TRBJ2-7; D is unresolved. V was pared by 0 bases and J by 4 bases, with 11 bases between. The CDR3 loop spans 14 amino acids. CDR1 and CDR2 (germline): SGHRS, YFSETQ. CDR3 in amino acids: CASSLGQKTYEQYF. CDR3 bases: TGCGCCAGCAGCTTGGGCCAGAAAACTTACGAGCAGTACTTC.

This clone was detected only once. This chain connects TRBV27 to TRBJ2-7, with D unclear. Trimming shortened V by 7 bases and J by 4 bases, and 17 bases separated the two germline ends. From germline, CDR1 is MNHEY and CDR2 SMNVEV (reference sequence). This CDR3 is 14 amino acids long. The chain's CDR3 is CASKPRTERYEQYF. The CDR3 DNA is TGTGCCAGCAAACCTCGGACGGAGAGATACGAGCAGTACTTC.

This clone was seen a single time. V is TRBV6-1 and J is TRBJ1-2, with 8 bases fitting TRBD1. Germline loops: CDR1 MNHNS, CDR2 SASEGT. There are 16 residues in the CDR3. J lost 4 bases, V lost 4 bases, and 11 bases had no gene match. DNA of the CDR3: TGTGCCAGCAGTGTGTCCTATCGACAGGGGTTCTATGGCTACACCTTC. It codes for CASSVSYRQGFYGYTF.

The rearrangement uses TRBV9 and TRBJ1-3; no clear D. The germline gives CDR1 SGDLS, CDR2 YYNGEE. Trimming shortened V by 7 bases and J by 0 bases, and 8 bases separated the two germline ends. CDR3 size: 13 residues. The CDR3 loop reads CASGLSSGNTIYF. As DNA, the CDR3 is TGTGCCAGCGGACTAAGCTCTGGAAACACCATATATTTT. Looking up the rest from reference TRBV9 and TRBJ1-3 gives the full variable domain: DSGVTQTPKHLITATGQRVTLRCSPRSGDLSVYWYQQSLDQGLQFLIQYYNGEERAKGNILERFSAQQFPDLHSELNLSSLELGDSALYFCASGLSSGNTIYFGEGSWLTVV.

The chain uses TRBV2 and TRBJ2-1; no firm D call. Deletions cut 6 bases from V and 4 bases from J, with 1 base between. This CDR3 has 10 residues. CDR1 and CDR2 from the germline V gene are SNHLY and FYNNEI. The CDR3 region is CASRYNEQFF. The CDR3 bases are TGTGCCAGCAGGTACAATGAGCAGTTCTTC.

The rearrangement links TRBV6-5 to TRBJ1-2, with D unresolved. The V gene lost 8 bases and the J gene lost 5 bases, with 15 bases spanning the gap. Germline CDR1 reads MNHEY; CDR2 reads SVGAGI. This CDR3 spans 13 amino acids. Here the CDR3 reads CASRVSLSYGYTF. DNA for the CDR3: TGTGCCAGCCGAGTGTCCCTATCATATGGCTACACCTTC.

The chain employs TRBV19 and TRBJ1-5; no clear D gene. Germline lookup yields CDR1 LNHDA and CDR2 SQIVND (reference sequence). This CDR3 has 13 residues. Trimming took off 8 bases at V and 1 base at J, with 9 bases between the two ends. DNA of the CDR3: TGTGCCAGTCACCTGGGAAGCAATCAGCCCCAGCATTTT. Translated, it gives CASHLGSNQPQHF.

The rearrangement links TRBV12-3 or TRBV12-4 to TRBJ1-2; a possible D gene is TRBD1 (5 bases). The CDR3 sequence is 12 residues long. V lost 8 bases, J lost 8 bases, and 15 bases lay in between. As DNA, the CDR3 is TGTGCCAGCGGAAATGGGGCGGACGGCTACACCTTC. It specifies CASGNGADGYTF.

By frequency in the sample, this clone is medium-sized (0.01 to 0.1%). The V call is TRBV5-4, the J call TRBJ2-1; D gene uncertain. The V end lost 0 bases, the J end lost 0 bases, and 7 bases lay between the germline ends. Germline V CDR1 and CDR2: SGHNT, YYREEE (reference sequence). The CDR3 loop spans 15 amino acids. In DNA form, the CDR3 reads TGTGCCAGCAGCTTGGATCAGAGCTCCTACAATGAGCAGTTCTTC. This gives the protein CASSLDQSSYNEQFF.

This clone was recorded only once. J is TRBJ2-3 and V is TRBV7-2; TRBD2 matches 11 bases. J gave up 9 bases and V 5 bases, and 16 bases lay outside the gene matches. The CDR3 loop spans 17 amino acids. Per germline, CDR1 SGHTA and CDR2 FQGNSA. CDR3 residues: CASSPGASGRHQVTQYF. The CDR3 DNA follows: TGTGCCAGCAGCCCAGGAGCTAGCGGGAGGCATCAGGTCACGCAGTATTTT.